The 16 T cell receptor beta chains below come from one sample, sequenced in a study of shared clonotypes between healthy human individuals. Some clones are missing from TCRdb's copy, which holds only in-frame ones; the method was immunoSEQ multiplex PCR. In the table there are millions of clones, 90% to 95% of which are singletons. Sequences were obtained from naive CD4+ T cells sorted from blood. Subset here: CD45RA+ positively selected. The receptors were gathered from a man aged 18-30 years in good health.

On this clone itself: Additional DNA sequences in this sample encode the identical CDR3. The gene calls are TRBV7-2 and TRBJ2-7, with D unresolved. The CDR3 has 15 residues. V was shortened by 1 base and J by 3 bases, with 13 bases between the two germline ends. Germline V gene lookup returns CDR1 SGHTA and CDR2 FQGNSA. CDR3 region: CASSLVAGVGYEQYF. The CDR3, as DNA: TGTGCCAGCAGCTTAGTAGCTGGGGTCGGCTACGAGCAGTACTTC.

V and J are TRBV4-1 and TRBJ2-1; 8 positions match TRBD2. The germline V gene encodes CDR1 MGHRA and CDR2 YSYEKL. The CDR3 totals 16 residues. Losses at the gene ends were 7 bases for V and 5 bases for J; bases not matched to a gene: 13. The DNA for the CDR3 is TGCGCCAGCACGCCGTCCGGGACTAGAGCCGACAATGAGCAGTTCTTC. Its translation: CASTPSGTRADNEQFF.

This sequence joins TRBV18 and TRBJ2-5; 8 bases align to TRBD1. With V trimmed by 0 bases and J by 3 bases, 12 bases remained unmatched. There are 18 residues in the CDR3. Germline lookup yields CDR1 KGHSH and CDR2 LQKENI. The CDR3 DNA follows: TGTGCCAGCTCACCACCGATGGGAGACAGGGGTTTTGAAGAGACCCAGTACTTC. It specifies CASSPPMGDRGFEETQYF. The full variable domain, with the rest looked up from reference TRBV18 and TRBJ2-5, is NAGVMQNPRHLVRRRGQEARLRCSPMKGHSHVYWYRQLPEEGLKFMVYLQKENIIDESGMPKERFSAEFPKEGPSILRIQQVVRGDSAAYFCASSPPMGDRGFEETQYFGPGTRLLVL.

This clone was seen once. The chain joins TRBV6-6 to TRBJ2-1; tentative D call: TRBD1 (6 bases). V lost 5 bases and J lost 2, with 16 bases in between. CDR3 length: 16 amino acids. From germline, CDR1 is MNHNY and CDR2 SVGAGI (reference sequence). CDR3 bases: TGTGCCAGCAGTAACGGACAGACCTACCCCTACAATGAGCAGTTCTTC. This gives the protein CASSNGQTYPYNEQFF.

V usage is TRBV18 and J usage is TRBJ1-1; D is unresolved. Looked up from germline, CDR1 is KGHSH and CDR2 is LQKENI. This CDR3 has 15 residues. V dropped 2 bases and J dropped 0 bases, with 10 bases sitting between them. Here the CDR3 reads CASSPNPGLNTEAFF. The CDR3 bases are TGTGCCAGCTCACCAAACCCTGGCCTGAACACTGAAGCTTTCTTT.

This chain uses TRBV18 with TRBJ2-1; no clear D gene. Trimming shortened V by 1 base and J by 6 bases, and 7 bases separated the two germline ends. CDR3 length: 13 amino acids. Germline lookup yields CDR1 KGHSH and CDR2 LQKENI. The CDR3 nucleotides read TGTGCCAGCTCACCACTGATTACCAATGAGCAGTTCTTC. As protein: CASSPLITNEQFF.

The chain is built from TRBV4-2 and TRBJ2-1; D is ambiguous. This CDR3 comprises 13 residues. Trimming removed 0 bases from V and 7 bases from J, with 7 bases in between. Germline values: CDR1 LGHNA, CDR2 YNFKEQ. The CDR3 nucleotides read TGTGCCAGCAGCCAAGATAGAAGTAATGAGCAGTTCTTC. Its translation is CASSQDRSNEQFF.

V gene TRBV2 combines with J gene TRBJ2-7; D uncertain. Looked up from germline, CDR1 is SNHLY and CDR2 is FYNNEI. Trimming cost V 6 bases and J 4 bases, with 13 bases left between them. This CDR3 region has 13 residues. The CDR3 region has the DNA TGTGCCAGCAGGTCGGCAGGCCCATACGAGCAGTACTTC. This codes for CASRSAGPYEQYF.

Only one count was recorded for this clone. J is TRBJ2-7 and V is TRBV6-6; 8 bases match TRBD2. The CDR3 contains 11 residues. The trim removed 9 bases at V and 4 bases at J, leaving 2 bases unmatched. CDR1 and CDR2 from the germline V gene are MNHNY and SVGAGI (reference sequence). The CDR3 DNA is TGTGCCAGTAAGCGGGGGTACGAGCAGTACTTC. Translated, it gives CASKRGYEQYF.

The V gene is TRBV18, the J gene TRBJ1-1, with 10 bases fitting TRBD1. V was pared by 6 bases and J by 3 bases, with 4 bases of the junction left unmatched. The CDR3 is 14 amino acids. CDR1 is KGHSH, CDR2 LQKENI, per germline. The CDR3 bases are TGTGCCAGCTCCAGGGACAGGGGCTACACTGAAGCTTTCTTT. Residues: CASSRDRGYTEAFF.

This clone was observed a single time. This chain joins TRBV6-6 and TRBJ1-3; 7 positions agree with TRBD1. J was trimmed by 1 base and V by 6 bases; bases with no gene match: 9. CDR1 MNHNY and CDR2 SVGAGI come from the germline V gene (reference sequence). The CDR3 is 16 amino acids. CDR3 loop: CASSRRRDSSGNTIYF. The CDR3 DNA is TGTGCCAGCAGCCGACGGCGGGACAGTTCTGGAAACACCATATATTTT.

A note on this clone: A junction end diverges from the germline sequence, so it may reflect a read error. This chain joins TRBV11-2 and TRBJ2-7; tentative D call: TRBD2 (6 bases). Germline lookup yields CDR1 SGHAT and CDR2 FQNNGV. The CDR3 is 13 residues long. Here the CDR3 DNA reads TGTGCCAGCAGCCGAACCCTCGGATACCCTGGGGGGTTC. This sequence encodes CASSRTLGYPGGF.

The chain employs TRBV7-2 and TRBJ2-2, with D perhaps matching TRBD1 or TRBD2 (5 bases each). The germline V gene has CDR1 SGHTA and CDR2 FQGNSA. The length of the CDR3 is 14 residues. With 3 bases removed from V and 7 bases from J, the gap between germline ends came to 12 bases. CDR3: CASSFSGLNGELFF. CDR3 DNA sequence: TGTGCCAGCAGCTTCTCGGGGCTTAACGGGGAGCTGTTTTTT. The full variable domain, rest sourced from reference TRBV7-2 and TRBJ2-2, is GAGVSQSPSNKVTEKGKDVELRCDPISGHTALYWYRQSLGQGLEFLIYFQGNSAPDKSGLPSDRFSAERTGGSVSTLTIQRTQQEDSAVYLCASSFSGLNGELFFGEGSRLTVL.

The chain combines TRBV28 with TRBJ2-2; the D is unclear. Germline V gene lookup returns CDR1 MDHEN and CDR2 SYDVKM. CDR3 length: 13 residues. The V and J ends lost 3 bases and 6 bases respectively, with 8 bases between them. As DNA, the CDR3 is TGTGCCAGCAGTTTCCGGGTGCCCGGGGAGCTGTTTTTT. The encoded protein is CASSFRVPGELFF.

The chain links TRBV27 to TRBJ1-4, with D possibly matching TRBD1 (5 bases). Per germline, CDR1 MNHEY and CDR2 SMNVEV (reference sequence). Trimming left V 2 bases short and J 0 bases short, with 10 bases between. The CDR3 is 16 residues long. The CDR3 sequence is CASSLLGTATNEKLFF. The CDR3 nucleotides read TGTGCCAGCAGTTTACTGGGGACTGCAACTAATGAAAAACTGTTTTTT.

This clone came up a few times. This sample also contains other DNA sequences that code for the same CDR3. The chain couples TRBV2 to TRBJ1-1; unclear D gene. Trimming stripped 4 bases from V and 0 bases from J, with 6 bases between. CDR1 is SNHLY, CDR2 FYNNEI, per germline. CDR3 length: 13 residues. The CDR3 sequence is CASSGELNTEAFF. The CDR3 nucleotides are TGTGCCAGCAGTGGGGAGCTGAACACTGAAGCTTTCTTT. The full variable domain, completed using reference TRBV2 and TRBJ1-1, is EPEVTQTPSHQVTQMGQEVILRCVPISNHLYFYWYRQILGQKVEFLVSFYNNEISEKSEIFDDQFSVERPDGSNFTLKIRSTKLEDSAMYFCASSGELNTEAFFGQGTRLTVV.